The present TCR beta chain was sequenced within a study of CD8 T cells in Susac syndrome. V was cut by 3 bases and J by 5 bases, with 13 bases left in between. This CDR3 has 14 residues. Germline V gene sequence: CDR1 MGHDK, CDR2 SYGVNS. RNA was extracted with the RNeasy kit, and a quantity of about 0.45 to 1 ug was reverse transcribed using random hexamers. TCRdb reprocessed the immunoSEQ multiplex PCR reads via MiXCR and lists one record per CDR3 protein. The sample records about 300,000 distinct CDR3 sequences, about 88% being singletons. High-throughput TCR beta sequencing covered peripheral CD8+ and CD4+ T cells. The patients who served as multiple sclerosis controls were treatment-naive and had stable or active relapsing-remitting disease that fulfilled the revised McDonald criteria. In contrast to the negatively isolated CD8+ and CD4+ T cells, TEMRA cells were FACS-enriched.

The sequence was collected from a human donor with multiple sclerosis. Input material: CD8+ T cells from PBMCs. The genes are TRBV25-1 and TRBJ1-2; D might be TRBD1 (5 bases). CDR3 loop: CASSDQGDMYGYTF. The DNA of the CDR3 is TGTGCCAGCAGTGATCAGGGAGACATGTATGGCTACACCTTC.